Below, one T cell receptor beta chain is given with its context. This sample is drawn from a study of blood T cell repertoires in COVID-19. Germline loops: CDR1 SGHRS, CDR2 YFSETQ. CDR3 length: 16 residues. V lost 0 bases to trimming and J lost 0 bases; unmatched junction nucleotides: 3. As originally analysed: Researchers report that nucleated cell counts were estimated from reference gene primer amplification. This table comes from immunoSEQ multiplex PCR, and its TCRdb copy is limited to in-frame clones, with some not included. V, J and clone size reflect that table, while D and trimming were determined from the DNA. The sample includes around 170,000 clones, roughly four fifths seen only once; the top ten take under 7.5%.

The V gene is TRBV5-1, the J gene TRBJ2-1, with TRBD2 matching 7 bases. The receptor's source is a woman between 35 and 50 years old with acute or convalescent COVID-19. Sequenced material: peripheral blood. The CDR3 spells CASSLVGGISYNEQFF. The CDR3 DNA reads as TGCGCCAGCAGCTTGGTGGGGGGGATCTCCTACAATGAGCAGTTCTTC.